The clone carrying this T cell receptor beta chain appeared a few times. This study enrolled people aged 18 to 89 from about two dozen US geographic areas. Symptom resolution, clearance, or two negative PCRs marked donors in Cohort 3 as recovered. The data are from a study of blood T cell repertoires in COVID-19. V shed 4 bases and J 4 bases; nucleotides not matched to a gene: 9. Germline V gives CDR1 MGHRA, CDR2 YSYEKL. CDR3 length: 15 residues. Under the authors' procedure: The authors estimated nucleated cell counts from reference gene primer amplification. Sequencing used immunoSEQ multiplex PCR; TCRdb keeps in-frame clones, though not all of them. V, J and clone size are those of that table, while D and trimming were read from the DNA. Of 150,000 to 200,000 clones listed, 80% to 90% are singletons.

This rearrangement joins TRBV4-1 to TRBJ1-1; 7 nucleotides match TRBD1. The clonotype was recovered from a woman aged 18-29 years who had recovered from COVID-19. Material for sequencing was PBMCs or T cells enriched from blood (not recorded which). The CDR3 sequence: CASSPLDRLGTEAFF. The CDR3 DNA reads as TGCGCCAGCAGCCCCCTGGACAGGCTGGGCACTGAAGCTTTCTTT.